The 22 T cell receptor beta chains below all came from one sample that was sequenced in a study of T cells after yellow fever vaccination. A single record per CDR3 protein comes from TCRdb applying MiXCR to the 5' RACE reads. In the table there are about 240,000 distinct CDR3 sequences, around 7% of which are singletons. The material sequenced was CD4+ T cells sorted from PBMCs, taken 15 days after the yellow fever booster vaccination. These receptor sequences come from a man younger than 45 who received the YFV17D yellow fever vaccine.

This clonotype was seen many times. The rearrangement uses TRBV7-9 and TRBJ2-7; no reliable D call. Germline values: CDR1 SEHNR, CDR2 FQNEAQ (reference sequence). Trimming stripped 4 bases from V and 9 bases from J, with 13 bases between. This CDR3 comprises 12 residues. This CDR3 reads CASSSLEAWQYF. DNA for the CDR3: TGTGCCAGCAGCTCCCTCGAGGCGTGGCAGTACTTC.

This clonotype occurred many times. The V and J genes are TRBV7-3 and TRBJ2-3; 8 nucleotides align to TRBD1. Germline CDR1 is SGHTA and CDR2 is FQGTGA. V trimming: 5 bases; J trimming: 0 bases; junction bases outside the gene matches: 4. The CDR3 sequence is 15 residues long. The DNA of the CDR3 is TGTGCCAGCAGCACGGACAGGGAGAGCACAGATACGCAGTATTTT. Encoded protein: CASSTDRESTDTQYF.

This clonotype was detected ten times or more. The chain links TRBV9 to TRBJ2-5, with 8 bases that match TRBD2. This CDR3 has 14 amino acids. Trimming removed 7 bases from V and 5 bases from J; junction bases left unmatched: 10. Germline V gene data show CDR1 as SGDLS and CDR2 as YYNGEE. The CDR3 nucleotides are TGTGCCAGCGCTGGGGGGCTAGCGGGTGAGACCCAGTACTTC. This gives the protein CASAGGLAGETQYF.

The gene calls are TRBV6-1 and TRBJ2-7, with D perhaps TRBD1 (6 bases). Germline V gene sequence: CDR1 MNHNS, CDR2 SASEGT. The CDR3 is made up of 15 amino acids. Trimming shortened V by 6 bases and J by 6 bases, and 21 bases separated the two germline ends. CDR3: CASSRPGQGHIEQYF. In DNA, the CDR3 is TGTGCCAGCAGCCGACCGGGGCAGGGGCACATCGAGCAGTACTTC.

This chain connects TRBV19 to TRBJ2-7; TRBD1 might be the D (6 bases). The V end lost 4 bases, the J end lost 1 base, and 11 bases lay between the germline ends. The CDR3 contains 14 residues. Germline V gene lookup returns CDR1 LNHDA and CDR2 SQIVND (reference sequence). CDR3 bases: TGTGCCAGTAGTAATGGACAGTTTTCCTACGAGCAGTACTTC. Protein: CASSNGQFSYEQYF.

V gene TRBV3-1 combines with J gene TRBJ2-5, with D unclear. The CDR3 extends over 15 amino acids. CDR1 is LGHDT and CDR2 is YNNKEL in the germline V gene (reference sequence). V lost 1 base to trimming and J lost 4 bases, with 13 bases between them. This CDR3 reads CASSQGPIPRETQYF. CDR3 sequence (DNA): TGTGCCAGCAGCCAAGGACCCATCCCAAGAGAGACCCAGTACTTC.

This clonotype was seen only a few times. The chain recombines TRBV12-3 or TRBV12-4 with TRBJ2-1, with 8 bases aligning to TRBD2. This CDR3 is built from 16 residues. V gave up 5 bases and J gave up 0 bases; unmatched junction bases: 6. DNA for the CDR3: TGTGCCAGCAGTACCGCCGGGAGGGGCTCCTACAATGAGCAGTTCTTC. Translated: CASSTAGRGSYNEQFF.

This clonotype has a count of ten or more. The chain has TRBV12-3 or TRBV12-4 and TRBJ2-5; no firm D call. Trimming took 3 bases from V and 5 from J, leaving 10 bases between them. The length of the CDR3 is 13 residues. CDR3 in DNA: TGTGCCAGCAGTTTTGTTAGCAAGGAGACCCAGTACTTC. This encodes CASSFVSKETQYF.

This clonotype was counted only a few times. The chain is built from TRBV25-1 and TRBJ2-7, with 7 bases matching TRBD1. The CDR3 contains 15 residues. The germline V gene has CDR1 MGHDK and CDR2 SYGVNS. V was pared by 3 bases and J by 6 bases, with 11 bases of the junction left unmatched. The CDR3 bases are TGTGCCAGCAGTGATGGCAGGGGGTACGGTAGCGAGCAGTACTTC. Amino acid sequence: CASSDGRGYGSEQYF.

This clonotype was seen a handful of times. The chain links TRBV29-1 to TRBJ2-7, with a tentative D call TRBD1 (5 bases). CDR1 is SQVTM, CDR2 ANQGSEA, per germline. Trimming left V 2 bases short and J 4 bases short, with 15 bases between. CDR3 length: 14 amino acids. Written as DNA, the CDR3 is TGCAGCGTTGAAAGCCCAGGGAAGGGATACGAGCAGTACTTC. Its translation is CSVESPGKGYEQYF.

This clonotype occurred many times. This chain links TRBV29-1 with TRBJ1-5; possible D gene TRBD1, 5 bases. Trimming removed 4 bases from V and 6 bases from J, with 16 bases in between. The CDR3 totals 14 residues. Germline V gene data show CDR1 as SQVTM and CDR2 as ANQGSEA. This chain's CDR3 is CSVAGDGASQPQHF. In nucleotides, the CDR3 is TGCAGCGTTGCTGGGGACGGGGCCAGTCAGCCCCAGCATTTT.

The sample holds many counts of this clonotype. This chain uses TRBV23-1 with TRBJ2-2, with D tentatively TRBD2 (5 bases). TRBV23-1 is reported as an ORF; its role is uncertain. The CDR3 is made up of 14 amino acids. Trimming removed 10 bases at V and 5 bases at J, with 17 bases between. The CDR3 region has the DNA TGCGCCACCCTTAGGCGGGCGAGTACCGGGGAGCTGTTTTTT. It specifies CATLRRASTGELFF.

This clonotype was picked up a small number of times. J is TRBJ2-3 and V is TRBV7-3, with TRBD2 matching over 7 bases. The V gene end was trimmed by 3 bases and the J gene end by 1 base; junction bases not matched to a gene: 4. Germline V gene lookup returns CDR1 SGHTA and CDR2 FQGTGA. The CDR3 has 15 residues. The CDR3 loop is CASSFGREGTDTQYF. The CDR3 DNA reads TGTGCCAGCAGCTTCGGTCGGGAGGGCACAGATACGCAGTATTTT.

This clonotype has more than one count but fewer than ten. The rearrangement links TRBV6-5 to TRBJ2-5; D gene ambiguous. The length of the CDR3 is 12 residues. Germline-derived CDR1 and CDR2 are MNHEY and SVGAGI. The germline V and J ends were trimmed by 4 bases and 5 bases, with 8 bases remaining between them. The CDR3 region is CASSSSIETQYF. CDR3 nucleotides: TGTGCCAGCAGTTCGTCAATCGAGACCCAGTACTTC.

This clonotype was seen ten or more times. CDR3 nucleotides: TGTGCCAGCAGCATACCCCCTGTCTACGAGCAGTACTTC. It codes for CASSIPPVYEQYF. The chain joins TRBV7-8 to TRBJ2-7; D is undetermined. The CDR3 has 13 residues. Germline CDR1 and CDR2: SGHVS and FQNEAQ. Trimming removed 5 bases from V and 3 bases from J, with 11 bases in between.

This clonotype was recorded a few times. Here the CDR3 reads CASSQEPPSGRHADTQYF. Here the CDR3 DNA reads TGCGCCAGCAGCCAAGAGCCCCCTAGCGGGAGGCATGCAGATACGCAGTATTTT. The chain combines TRBV4-3 with TRBJ2-3; 11 nucleotides line up with TRBD2. Germline CDR1 is LGHNA and CDR2 is YSLEER. This CDR3 has 18 amino acids. The V and J ends lost 0 bases and 4 bases, in that order; junction bases with no gene match: 9.

This clonotype showed up just a few times. CDR3 sequence: CASEKGANEQFF. The CDR3 DNA reads as TGTGCCTCCGAGAAGGGGGCCAATGAGCAGTTCTTC. The chain joins TRBV7-9 to TRBJ2-1, with 7 bases fitting TRBD1. The CDR3 runs to 12 residues. J gave up 6 bases and V 11 bases, and 7 bases lay outside the gene matches. Germline V gives CDR1 SEHNR, CDR2 FQNEAQ (reference sequence).

This chain connects TRBV7-6 to TRBJ2-3; TRBD2 is a possible D gene (6 bases). The CDR3 has 16 residues. Germline assignment: CDR1 SGHVS and CDR2 FNYEAQ. The ends were cut back, 5 bases at V and 6 bases at J, with 21 bases in the middle. CDR3 nucleotides: TGTGCCAGCAGCCCACGTACCACGGAGGGCCAGGATACGCAGTATTTT. It encodes CASSPRTTEGQDTQYF.

CDR3 protein: CASFPGQGIRTGELFF. DNA of the CDR3: TGTGCCAGTTTCCCGGGACAGGGGATCCGAACCGGGGAGCTGTTTTTT. The chain couples TRBV19 to TRBJ2-2; TRBD1 matches 10 bases. The CDR3 sequence is 16 residues long. Trimming removed 8 bases from V and 5 bases from J; junction bases left unmatched: 11. Germline CDR1 reads LNHDA; CDR2 reads SQIVND (reference sequence).

This clonotype was recorded many times. The chain recombines TRBV9 with TRBJ2-7, with a weak D call TRBD1 (5 bases). In germline, CDR1 is SGDLS, CDR2 YYNGEE. This CDR3 is built from 14 residues. The V end was cut by 0 bases, the J end by 1 base, with 8 bases between. Here the CDR3 DNA reads TGTGCCAGCAGCGTAGCGGCAGGGTCCTACGAGCAGTACTTC. This encodes CASSVAAGSYEQYF.

CDR3 residues: CATSRAQEVQETQYF. The DNA for the CDR3 is TGTGCCACCAGCAGAGCCCAGGAGGTACAAGAGACCCAGTACTTC. This sequence joins TRBV15 and TRBJ2-5, with D possibly matching TRBD2 (5 bases). The CDR3 has 15 residues. Trimming left V 1 base short and J 2 bases short, with 11 bases between. The germline V gene encodes CDR1 LNHNV and CDR2 YYDKDF (reference sequence).

The sample holds a few counts of this clonotype. The rearrangement uses TRBV3-1 and TRBJ2-7; D perhaps matches TRBD1 (5 bases). Germline CDR1 and CDR2: LGHDT and YNNKEL (reference sequence). V was cut by 0 bases and J by 4 bases, with 10 bases left in between. CDR3 size: 14 residues. As DNA, the CDR3 is TGTGCCAGCAGCCAAGATCCAGGGCGGTACGAGCAGTACTTC. Translated, it gives CASSQDPGRYEQYF.